The present T cell receptor beta chain was sequenced within a study of blood T cell repertoires in COVID-19. Study summary: Sources were T cells, B-cell-depleted T cells, or PBMCs; the material itself was cDNA or gDNA.

Germline loops: CDR1 MNHNY, CDR2 SVGAGI (reference sequence). The CDR3 is made up of 14 amino acids. Trimming pared 3 bases from V and 2 bases from J, leaving 10 bases between. The protocol was immunoSEQ multiplex PCR, while the TCRdb copy is restricted to in-frame clones and leaves out a portion. There are approximately 210,000 clones in the sample; around 86% occur only once, and around 10% lies in the top ten. The chain joins TRBV6-6 to TRBJ1-1; D not certain. The specimen was peripheral blood. The clonotype was recovered from a man over 45 with COVID-19, enrolled during active disease. Here the CDR3 reads CASSYPGFNTEAFF. In DNA, the CDR3 is TGTGCCAGCAGTTATCCGGGTTTCAACACTGAAGCTTTCTTT.